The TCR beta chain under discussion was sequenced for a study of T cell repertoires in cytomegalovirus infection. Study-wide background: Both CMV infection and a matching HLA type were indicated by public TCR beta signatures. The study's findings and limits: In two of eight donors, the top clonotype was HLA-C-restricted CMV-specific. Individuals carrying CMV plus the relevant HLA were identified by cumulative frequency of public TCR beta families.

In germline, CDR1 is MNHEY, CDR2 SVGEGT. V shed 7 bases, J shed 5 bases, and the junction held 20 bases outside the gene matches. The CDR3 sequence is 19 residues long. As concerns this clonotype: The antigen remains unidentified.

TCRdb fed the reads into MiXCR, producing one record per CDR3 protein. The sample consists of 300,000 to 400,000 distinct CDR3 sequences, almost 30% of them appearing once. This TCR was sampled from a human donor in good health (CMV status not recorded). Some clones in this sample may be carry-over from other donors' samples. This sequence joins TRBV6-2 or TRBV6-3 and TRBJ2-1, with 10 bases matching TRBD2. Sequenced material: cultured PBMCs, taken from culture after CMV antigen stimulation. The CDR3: CASKPPGPPRTSGHNEQFF. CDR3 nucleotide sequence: TGTGCCAGCAAGCCCCCCGGGCCGCCTCGGACTAGCGGACACAATGAGCAGTTCTTC.